Included here is one T cell receptor (beta chain) sequence, with context. No antigen is known for it. The entry originates in a study of cytomegalovirus exposure and HLA in healthy donors. Background on the study: Most donors, approximately 82% of approximately 400 genotyped, fell in the Caucasian-associated ancestry cluster. Study-wide points: Across donors, most TCRs were seen rarely, yet some public ones were widespread. An assumption of roughly uniform sequencing depth across donors underlay the presence/absence analyses. Researchers reported in a later analysis that a missense DCLRE1C variant was tied to TCR beta V- and J-gene trimming.

A multiplex PCR was run with 60 Vbeta primers and 13 Jbeta primers. Measured with immunoSEQ multiplex PCR; TCRdb has only the in-frame clones, and not every one. The sample records 80,000 to 100,000 clones, 73% being singletons. This CDR3 comprises 14 residues. After removal of 0 bases from V and 3 bases from J, the junction contained 1 base not matched to a gene. Germline V gives CDR1 LNHNV, CDR2 YYDKDF (reference sequence). The source of this sequence is a man in his forties in good health and CMV-seronegative. The sample taken for sequencing was PBMCs. This rearrangement joins TRBV15 to TRBJ2-7; 8 positions match TRBD2. The CDR3 sequence is CATSRDRGGYEQYF. For the CDR3, the DNA is TGTGCCACCAGCAGAGATCGGGGGGGCTACGAGCAGTACTTC.